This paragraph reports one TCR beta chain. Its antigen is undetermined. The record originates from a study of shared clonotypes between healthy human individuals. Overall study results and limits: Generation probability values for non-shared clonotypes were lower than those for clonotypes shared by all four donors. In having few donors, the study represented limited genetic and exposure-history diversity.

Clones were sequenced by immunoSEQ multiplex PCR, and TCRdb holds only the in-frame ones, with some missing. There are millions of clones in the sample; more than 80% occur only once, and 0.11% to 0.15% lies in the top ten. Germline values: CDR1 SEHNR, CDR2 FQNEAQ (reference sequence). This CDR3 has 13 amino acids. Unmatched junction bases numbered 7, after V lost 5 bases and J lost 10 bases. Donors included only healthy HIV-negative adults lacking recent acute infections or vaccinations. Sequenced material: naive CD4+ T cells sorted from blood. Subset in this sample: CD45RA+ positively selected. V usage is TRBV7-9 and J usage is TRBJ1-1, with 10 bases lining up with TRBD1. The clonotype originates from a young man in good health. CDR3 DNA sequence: TGTGCCAGCAGCGCCGGACAGGGGGTAGTAGCTTTCTTT. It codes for CASSAGQGVVAFF.